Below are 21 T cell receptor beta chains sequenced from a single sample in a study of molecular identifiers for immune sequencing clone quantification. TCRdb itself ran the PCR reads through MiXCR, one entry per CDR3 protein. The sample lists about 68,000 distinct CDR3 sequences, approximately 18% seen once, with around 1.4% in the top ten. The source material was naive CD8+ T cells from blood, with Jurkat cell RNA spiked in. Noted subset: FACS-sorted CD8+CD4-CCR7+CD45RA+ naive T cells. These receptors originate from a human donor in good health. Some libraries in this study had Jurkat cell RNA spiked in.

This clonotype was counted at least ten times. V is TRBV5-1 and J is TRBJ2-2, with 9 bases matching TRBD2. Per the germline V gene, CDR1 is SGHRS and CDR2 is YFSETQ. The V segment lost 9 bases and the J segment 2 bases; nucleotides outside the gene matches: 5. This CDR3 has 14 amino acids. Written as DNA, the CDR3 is TGCGCCACGAGGACTAGCGCTAACACCGGGGAGCTGTTTTTT. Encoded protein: CATRTSANTGELFF.

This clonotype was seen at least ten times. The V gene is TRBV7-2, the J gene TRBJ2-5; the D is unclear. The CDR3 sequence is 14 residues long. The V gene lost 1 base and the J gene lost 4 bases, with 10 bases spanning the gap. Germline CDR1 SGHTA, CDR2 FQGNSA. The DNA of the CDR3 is TGTGCCAGCAGCTTAGATCTGCAGCTAGAGACCCAGTACTTC. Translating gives CASSLDLQLETQYF.

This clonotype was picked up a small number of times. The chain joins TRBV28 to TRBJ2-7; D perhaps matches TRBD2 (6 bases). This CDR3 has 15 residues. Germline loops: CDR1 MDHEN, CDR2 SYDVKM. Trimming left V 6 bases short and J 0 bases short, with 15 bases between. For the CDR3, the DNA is TGTGCCAGCAGCGCTAAAGAGGGACTCTCCTACGAGCAGTACTTC. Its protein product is CASSAKEGLSYEQYF.

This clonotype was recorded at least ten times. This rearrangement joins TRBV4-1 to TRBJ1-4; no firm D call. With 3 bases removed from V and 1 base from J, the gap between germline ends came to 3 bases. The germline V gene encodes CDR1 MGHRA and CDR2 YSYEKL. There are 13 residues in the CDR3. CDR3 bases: TGCGCCAGCAGCCAGGGAACTAATGAAAAACTGTTTTTT. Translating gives CASSQGTNEKLFF.

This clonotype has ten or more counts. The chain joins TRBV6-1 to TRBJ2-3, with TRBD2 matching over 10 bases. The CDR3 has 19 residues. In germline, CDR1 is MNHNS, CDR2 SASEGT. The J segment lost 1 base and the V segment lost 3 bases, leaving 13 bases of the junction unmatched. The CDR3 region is CASSELSGRAPPGTDTQYF. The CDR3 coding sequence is TGTGCCAGCAGTGAGTTGAGCGGGAGGGCCCCGCCTGGCACAGATACGCAGTATTTT.

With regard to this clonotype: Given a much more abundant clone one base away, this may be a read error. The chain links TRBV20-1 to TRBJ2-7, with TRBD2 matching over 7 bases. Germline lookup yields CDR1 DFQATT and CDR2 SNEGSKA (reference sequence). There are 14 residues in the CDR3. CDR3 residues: CSASPREVSCEQYF. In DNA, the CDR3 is TGCAGTGCTAGCCCCCGGGAGGTATCCTGCGAGCAGTACTTC.

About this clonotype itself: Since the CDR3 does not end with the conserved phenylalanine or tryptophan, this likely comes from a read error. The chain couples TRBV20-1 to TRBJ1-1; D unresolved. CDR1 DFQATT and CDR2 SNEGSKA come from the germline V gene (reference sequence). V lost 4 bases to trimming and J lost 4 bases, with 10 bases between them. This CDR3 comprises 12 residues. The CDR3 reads CSANEVGTEAFL. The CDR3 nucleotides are TGCAGTGCTAATGAGGTGGGCACTGAAGCTTTCCTT.

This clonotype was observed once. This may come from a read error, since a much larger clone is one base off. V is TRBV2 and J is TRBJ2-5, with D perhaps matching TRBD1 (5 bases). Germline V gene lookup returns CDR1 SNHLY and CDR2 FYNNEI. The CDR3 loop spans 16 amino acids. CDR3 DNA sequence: TGTGCCAGCAGTGAATCACTCCAGGACGGACAAGAGACCCGGTACTTC. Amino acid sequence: CASSESLQDGQETRYF. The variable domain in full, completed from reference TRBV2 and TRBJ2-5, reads EPEVTQTPSHQVTQMGQEVILRCVPISNHLYFYWYRQILGQKVEFLVSFYNNEISEKSEIFDDQFSVERPDGSNFTLKIRSTKLEDSAMYFCASSESLQDGQETRYFGPGTRLLVL.

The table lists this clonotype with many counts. The CDR3 bases are TGTGCCAGCAGCGTAAGCGGGAGCACAGATACGCAGTATTTT. Protein: CASSVSGSTDTQYF. This sequence joins TRBV9 and TRBJ2-3, with a weak D call TRBD2 (6 bases). The V end was cut by 1 base, the J end by 0 bases, with 6 bases between. CDR1 and CDR2 from the germline V gene are SGDLS and YYNGEE. The CDR3 totals 14 residues.

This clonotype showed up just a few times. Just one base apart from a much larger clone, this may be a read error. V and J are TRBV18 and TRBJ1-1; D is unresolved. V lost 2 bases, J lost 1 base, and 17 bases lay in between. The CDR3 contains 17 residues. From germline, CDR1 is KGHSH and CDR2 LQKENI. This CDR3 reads CASSPIILVRPNTEAFF. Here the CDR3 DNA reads TGTGCCAGCTCACCAATAATCCTGGTCAGGCCGAACACTGAAGCTTTCTTT.

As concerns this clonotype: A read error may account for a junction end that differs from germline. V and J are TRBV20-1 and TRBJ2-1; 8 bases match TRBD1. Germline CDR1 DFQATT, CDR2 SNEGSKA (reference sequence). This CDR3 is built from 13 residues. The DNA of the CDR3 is TGCGGTGCCAATGGACAGGGAGCCAATGAGCAGTTCTTC. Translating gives CGANGQGANEQFF.

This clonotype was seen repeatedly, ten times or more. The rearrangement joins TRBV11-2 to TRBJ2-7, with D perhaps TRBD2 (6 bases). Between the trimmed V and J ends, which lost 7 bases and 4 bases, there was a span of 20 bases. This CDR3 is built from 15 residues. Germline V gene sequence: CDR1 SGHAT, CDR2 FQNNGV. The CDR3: CASTGGAHSRYEQYF. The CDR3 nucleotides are TGTGCCAGCACCGGAGGGGCCCATTCCAGATACGAGCAGTACTTC.

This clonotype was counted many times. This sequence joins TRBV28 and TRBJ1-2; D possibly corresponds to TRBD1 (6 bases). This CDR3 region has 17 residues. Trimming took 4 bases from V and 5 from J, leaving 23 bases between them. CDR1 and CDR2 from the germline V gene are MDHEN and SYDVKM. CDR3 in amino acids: CASSYPSAYGGLYGYTF. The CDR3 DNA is TGTGCCAGCAGTTACCCCTCCGCGTATGGGGGCTTATATGGCTACACCTTC.

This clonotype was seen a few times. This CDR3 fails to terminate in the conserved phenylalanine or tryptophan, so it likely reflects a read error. The DNA for the CDR3 is TGCAGTGCCATATGGGCGGATAACTATGGCTACACCCTC. Its translation: CSAIWADNYGYTL. This chain joins TRBV20-1 and TRBJ1-2; D is unclear. The CDR3 consists of 13 residues. Trimming shortened V by 6 bases and J by 1 base, and 12 bases separated the two germline ends. Per the germline V gene, CDR1 is DFQATT and CDR2 is SNEGSKA (reference sequence).

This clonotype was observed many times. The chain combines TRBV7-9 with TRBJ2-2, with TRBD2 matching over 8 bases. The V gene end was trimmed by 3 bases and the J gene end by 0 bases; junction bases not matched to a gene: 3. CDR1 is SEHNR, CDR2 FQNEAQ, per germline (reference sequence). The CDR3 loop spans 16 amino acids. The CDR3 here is CASSFELAANTGELFF. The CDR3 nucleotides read TGTGCCAGCAGCTTTGAACTAGCGGCGAACACCGGGGAGCTGTTTTTT.

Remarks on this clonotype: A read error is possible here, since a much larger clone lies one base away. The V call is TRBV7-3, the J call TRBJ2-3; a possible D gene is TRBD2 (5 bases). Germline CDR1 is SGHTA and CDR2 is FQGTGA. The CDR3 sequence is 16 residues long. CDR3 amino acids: CASSLIPRASTDAQYF. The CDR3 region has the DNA TGTGCCAGCAGCTTAATACCTCGGGCTAGCACAGATGCGCAGTATTTT.

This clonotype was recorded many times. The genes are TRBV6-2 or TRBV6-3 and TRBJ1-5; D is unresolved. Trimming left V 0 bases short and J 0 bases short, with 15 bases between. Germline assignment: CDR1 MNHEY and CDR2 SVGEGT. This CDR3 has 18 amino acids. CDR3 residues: CASSYSGTGRYSNQPQHF. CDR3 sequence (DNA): TGTGCCAGCAGTTACTCGGGAACCGGAAGGTATAGCAATCAGCCCCAGCATTTT.

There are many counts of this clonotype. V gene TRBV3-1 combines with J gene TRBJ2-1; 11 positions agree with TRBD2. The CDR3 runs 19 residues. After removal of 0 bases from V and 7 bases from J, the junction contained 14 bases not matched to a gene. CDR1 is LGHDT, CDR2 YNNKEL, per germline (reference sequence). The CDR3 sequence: CASSQDVLSGTSGPNEQFF. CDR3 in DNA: TGTGCCAGCAGCCAAGATGTACTCTCCGGGACTAGCGGTCCAAATGAGCAGTTCTTC.

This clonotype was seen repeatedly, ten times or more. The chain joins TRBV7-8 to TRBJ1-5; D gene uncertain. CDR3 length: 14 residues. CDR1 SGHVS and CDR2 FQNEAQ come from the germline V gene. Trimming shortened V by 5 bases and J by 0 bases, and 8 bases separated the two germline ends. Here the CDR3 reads CASSLELSNQPQHF. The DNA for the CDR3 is TGTGCCAGCAGCCTAGAGCTTAGCAATCAGCCCCAGCATTTT.

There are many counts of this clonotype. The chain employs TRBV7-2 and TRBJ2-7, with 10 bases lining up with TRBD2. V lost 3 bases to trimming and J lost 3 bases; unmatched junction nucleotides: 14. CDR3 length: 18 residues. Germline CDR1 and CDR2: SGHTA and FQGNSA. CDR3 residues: CASSFYAVAGGPDYEQYF. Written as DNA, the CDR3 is TGTGCCAGCAGCTTCTACGCTGTAGCGGGAGGCCCAGACTACGAGCAGTACTTC.

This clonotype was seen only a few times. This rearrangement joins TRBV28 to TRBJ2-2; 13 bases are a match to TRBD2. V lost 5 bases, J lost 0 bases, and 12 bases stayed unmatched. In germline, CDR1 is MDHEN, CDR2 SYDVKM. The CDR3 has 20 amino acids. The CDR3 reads CASSPLTGTSGMTNTGELFF. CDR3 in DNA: TGTGCCAGCAGTCCCCTAACCGGGACTAGCGGGATGACGAACACCGGGGAGCTGTTTTTT.